This T cell receptor (beta chain) stems from a study of T cell responses to AZD1222 COVID-19 vaccine. Study-wide background: Second-dose groups at about 4 or about 12 weeks were pooled. Findings and limits, study-wide: CD4 TCRs covered the whole spike, strongest at regions 160-218 and 743-854. The donor group comprised mostly white British people and more females; the analysis possibly underestimated clonal diversity. Seropositive status at baseline applied to only a handful of AZD1222 recipients.

This table comes from immunoSEQ multiplex PCR, and its TCRdb copy is limited to in-frame clones, with some not included. The sample yields roughly 140,000 clones, approximately 89% seen once. V was cut by 1 base and J by 2 bases, with 15 bases left in between. This CDR3 region has 16 residues. Germline V gene sequence: CDR1 SGHTA, CDR2 FQGNSA. A remark on this clone: Antigen specificity is unknown.

This chain links TRBV7-2 with TRBJ2-7; D not certain. The sequences come from peripheral blood, collected on day 0 of AZD1222 vaccination. This TCR was recovered from an adult in good health. CDR3 bases: TGTGCCAGCAGCTTAGATCCGGCGACTTTCACCTACGAGCAGTACTTC. The encoded protein is CASSLDPATFTYEQYF. Together with reference TRBV7-2 and TRBJ2-7, the CDR3 gives the full variable domain: GAGVSQSPSNKVTEKGKDVELRCDPISGHTALYWYRQSLGQGLEFLIYFQGNSAPDKSGLPSDRFSAERTGGSVSTLTIQRTQQEDSAVYLCASSLDPATFTYEQYFGPGTRLTVT.